This TCR beta chain derives from a study of shared clonotypes between healthy human individuals. In the case of this clone: Its antigen is unknown.

J lost 4 bases, V lost 4 bases, and 11 bases had no gene match. There are 18 residues in the CDR3. The germline V gene has CDR1 SGHDN and CDR2 FVKESK. Each sample came from a Caucasian adult donor living in Nashville, Tennessee. Genomic DNA of every subset was divided equally among multiple immunoSEQ plates. Measured with immunoSEQ multiplex PCR; TCRdb has only the in-frame clones, and not every one. The sample contains 600,000 to 800,000 clones, around 77% of which appear only once. General observations from the study: The authors sampled blood alone, and tissue repertoires likely differ. The naive CD4 repertoires of a few donors were compared, and around 4.7% of clonotypes were shared.

The V and J genes are TRBV14 and TRBJ2-2, with 11 bases fitting TRBD1. Material: memory CD4+ T cells sorted from blood. The subset here: CD45RA-negative fraction. The receptor's source is a woman under 40 in good health. The CDR3 DNA sequence: TGTGCCAGCAGCCCCCCTAACGTGGACAGGGGGCTCACCGGGGAGCTGTTTTTT. It encodes CASSPPNVDRGLTGELFF. Filled out from reference TRBV14 and TRBJ2-2, the complete variable domain reads EAGVTQFPSHSVIEKGQTVTLRCDPISGHDNLYWYRRVMGKEIKFLLHFVKESKQDESGMPNNRFLAERTGGTYSTLKVQPAELEDSGVYFCASSPPNVDRGLTGELFFGEGSRLTVL.